This section outlines one TCR beta chain sequence together with its context. RNA in amounts of about 0.45 to 1 ug was reverse transcribed with random hexamers. MiXCR was run by TCRdb on the immunoSEQ multiplex PCR reads, yielding one entry per CDR3 protein. The sample yields 100,000 or so distinct CDR3 sequences, 80% to 95% seen once. The data were taken from a study of CD8 T cells in Susac syndrome. The CDR3 loop spans 13 amino acids. The trim removed 6 bases at V and 8 bases at J, leaving 9 bases unmatched. V and J are TRBV23-1 and TRBJ1-2, with 7 nucleotides matching TRBD1. TRBV23-1 is designated an ORF whose function remains uncertain. Sample: CD4+ T cells from PBMCs. The TCR was taken from a human donor in good health. The CDR3 loop is CASRGQHPAGYTF. The CDR3 DNA reads as TGCGCCAGCAGGGGACAGCACCCGGCCGGCTACACCTTC.